The clone carrying this T cell receptor beta chain has only a few counts. The antigen is unknown. CDR1 and CDR2 from the germline V gene are SGHDT and YYEEEE. V lost 4 bases and J lost 4; bases outside the gene matches: 8. The CDR3 is 16 amino acids. The record originates from a study of early T cells in non-severe SARS-CoV-2 infection. Study outcomes and limitations: Comparison of clonotypes with VDJdb favored anti-spike CD8 responses while missing private and CD4 specificities.

Unique molecular identifiers were added to individual cDNA molecules. TCRdb re-called the 5' RACE reads through MiXCR, storing one row per CDR3 protein. There are 86,000 or so distinct CDR3 sequences in the sample; around 15% occur only once, and around 3% lies in the top ten. This chain joins TRBV5-6 and TRBJ2-3, with 11 bases aligning to TRBD1. Sequenced input: whole blood. The clonotype was recovered from an adult who was a healthcare worker with PCR-confirmed SARS-CoV-2 infection or an uninfected control (not recorded which). The CDR3 nucleotides read TGTGCCAGCAGCACGGACAGGGGGCGCGTCGCAGATACGCAGTATTTT. This sequence encodes CASSTDRGRVADTQYF.